The entry that follows covers one TCR beta chain sequence. Its specificity is unknown. There are 11 residues in the CDR3. Trimming shortened V by 3 bases and J by 8 bases, and 4 bases separated the two germline ends. The germline CDR1 and CDR2 sequences are MDHEN and SYDVKM. This sample stems from a study of T cell responses to AZD1222 COVID-19 vaccine. General study points: Just 5 to 7 AZD1222 recipients were seropositive at baseline. Increases in Spike-specific TCR breadth and depth were seen after two AZD1222 doses.

Sequencing was performed with immunoSEQ multiplex PCR; in TCRdb, only in-frame clones are kept and a portion is missing. The table has 140,000 or so clones, more than 85% seen once. Sequences were derived from peripheral blood, sampled after recovery from COVID-19. This chain uses TRBV28 with TRBJ1-4; D is unclear. The source of this sequence is an adult who had recovered from COVID-19. CDR3 DNA sequence: TGTGCCAGCAGTTTCTCAGAAAAACTGTTTTTT. This codes for CASSFSEKLFF.